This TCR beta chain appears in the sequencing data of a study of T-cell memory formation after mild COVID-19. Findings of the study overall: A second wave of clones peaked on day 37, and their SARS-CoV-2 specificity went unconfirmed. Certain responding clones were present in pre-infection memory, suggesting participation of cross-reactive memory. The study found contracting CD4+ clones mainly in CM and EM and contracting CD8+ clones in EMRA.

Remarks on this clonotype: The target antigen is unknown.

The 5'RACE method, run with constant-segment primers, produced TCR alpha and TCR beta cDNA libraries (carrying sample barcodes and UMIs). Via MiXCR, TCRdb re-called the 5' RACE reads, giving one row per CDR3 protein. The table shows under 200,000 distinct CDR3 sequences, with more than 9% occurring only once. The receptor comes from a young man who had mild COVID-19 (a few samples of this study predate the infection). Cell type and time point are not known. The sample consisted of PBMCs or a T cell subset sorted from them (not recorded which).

The CDR3 DNA sequence: TGTGCCAGCTACAGGGAGGGTGAGCAGTTCTTC. Its translation: CASYREGEQFF. The chain combines TRBV2 with TRBJ2-1; D perhaps matches TRBD2 (7 bases). V lost 8 bases and J lost 9, with 11 bases in between. The CDR3 spans 11 residues. Germline-derived CDR1 and CDR2 are SNHLY and FYNNEI.